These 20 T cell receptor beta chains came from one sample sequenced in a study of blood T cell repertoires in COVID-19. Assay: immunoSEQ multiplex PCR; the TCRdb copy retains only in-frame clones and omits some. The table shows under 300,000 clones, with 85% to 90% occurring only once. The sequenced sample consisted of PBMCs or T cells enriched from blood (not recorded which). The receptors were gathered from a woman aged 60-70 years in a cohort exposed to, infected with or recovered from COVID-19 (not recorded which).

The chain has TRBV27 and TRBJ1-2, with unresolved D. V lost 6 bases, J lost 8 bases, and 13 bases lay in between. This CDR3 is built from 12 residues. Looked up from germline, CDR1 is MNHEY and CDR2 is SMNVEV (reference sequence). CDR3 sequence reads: CASRRDTTGYTF. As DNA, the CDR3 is TGTGCCAGCAGGCGAGACACGACGGGCTACACCTTC.

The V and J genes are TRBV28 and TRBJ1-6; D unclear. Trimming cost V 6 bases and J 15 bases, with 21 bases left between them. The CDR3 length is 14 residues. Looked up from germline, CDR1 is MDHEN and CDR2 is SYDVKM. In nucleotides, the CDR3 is TGTGCCAGCAGCCTCTTGGACGGAGGGCCGGACCTCCACTTT. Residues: CASSLLDGGPDLHF.

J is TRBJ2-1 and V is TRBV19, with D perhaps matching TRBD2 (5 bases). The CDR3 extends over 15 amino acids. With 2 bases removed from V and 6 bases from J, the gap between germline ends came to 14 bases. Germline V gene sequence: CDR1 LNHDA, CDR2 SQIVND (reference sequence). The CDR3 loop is CASSILGDTANEQFF. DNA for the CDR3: TGTGCCAGTAGTATATTGGGAGACACCGCCAATGAGCAGTTCTTC.

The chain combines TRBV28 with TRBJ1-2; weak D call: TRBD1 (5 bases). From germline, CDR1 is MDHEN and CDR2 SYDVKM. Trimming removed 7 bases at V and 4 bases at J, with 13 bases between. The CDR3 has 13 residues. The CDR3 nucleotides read TGTGCCAGCACTCCAGGGTACTCCTATGGCTACACCTTC. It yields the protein CASTPGYSYGYTF.

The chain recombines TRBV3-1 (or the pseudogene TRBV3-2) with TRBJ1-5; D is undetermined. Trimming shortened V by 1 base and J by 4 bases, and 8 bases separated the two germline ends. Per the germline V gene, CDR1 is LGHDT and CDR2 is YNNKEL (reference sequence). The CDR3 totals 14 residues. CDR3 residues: CASSQGGENQPQHF. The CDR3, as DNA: TGTGCCAGCAGCCAAGGCGGAGAGAATCAGCCCCAGCATTTT.

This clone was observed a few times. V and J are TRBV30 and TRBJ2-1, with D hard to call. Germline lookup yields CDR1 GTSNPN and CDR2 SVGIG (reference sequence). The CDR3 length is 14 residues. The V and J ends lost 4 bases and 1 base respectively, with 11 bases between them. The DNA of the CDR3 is TGTGCCTGGAATCTGCAACTATCCTACAATGAGCAGTTCTTC. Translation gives CAWNLQLSYNEQFF.

CDR3 nucleotides: TGTGCCAGCTCGTTCGCGGACAGTCCTAATCAGCCCCAGCATTTT. Protein sequence: CASSFADSPNQPQHF. The rearrangement joins TRBV18 to TRBJ1-5, with D perhaps matching TRBD1 (6 bases). Germline V gene sequence: CDR1 KGHSH, CDR2 LQKENI. This CDR3 comprises 15 residues. V gave up 6 bases and J gave up 4 bases, with 16 bases separating them.

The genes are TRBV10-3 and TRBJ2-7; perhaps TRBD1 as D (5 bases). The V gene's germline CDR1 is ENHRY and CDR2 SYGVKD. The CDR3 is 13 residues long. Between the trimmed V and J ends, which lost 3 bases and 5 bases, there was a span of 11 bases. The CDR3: CAISDSRVNEQYF. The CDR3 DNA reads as TGTGCCATCAGTGATAGCAGGGTAAACGAGCAGTACTTC.

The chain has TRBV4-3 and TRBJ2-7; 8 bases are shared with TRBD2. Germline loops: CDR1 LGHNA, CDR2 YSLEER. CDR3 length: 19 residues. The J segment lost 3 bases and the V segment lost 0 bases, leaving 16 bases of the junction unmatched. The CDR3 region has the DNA TGCGCCAGCAGCCAAGATCGGTACCCCACTAGCGGCGGCTTCTACGAGCAGTACTTC. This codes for CASSQDRYPTSGGFYEQYF.

DNA of the CDR3: TGCGCCAGTGCGAGCTCCTACGAGCAGTACTTC. This encodes CASASSYEQYF. The J gene is TRBJ2-7, the V gene TRBV5-1, with D unresolved. V lost 8 bases and J lost 0, with 6 bases in between. The CDR3 is 11 residues long. Germline values: CDR1 SGHRS, CDR2 YFSETQ.

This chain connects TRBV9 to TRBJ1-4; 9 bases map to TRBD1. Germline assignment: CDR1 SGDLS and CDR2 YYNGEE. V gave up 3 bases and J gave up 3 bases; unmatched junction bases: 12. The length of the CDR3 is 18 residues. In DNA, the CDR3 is TGTGCCAGCAGCGCCGAAGGACAGGGGCTGGTATCTAATGAAAAACTGTTTTTT. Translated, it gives CASSAEGQGLVSNEKLFF.

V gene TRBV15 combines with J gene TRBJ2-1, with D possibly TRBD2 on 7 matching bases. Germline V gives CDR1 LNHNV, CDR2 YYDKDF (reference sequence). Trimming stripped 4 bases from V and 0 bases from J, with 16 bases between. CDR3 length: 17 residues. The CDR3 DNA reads TGTGCCACCAGCAAATTAGGGGGAGGGGGCTCCTACAATGAGCAGTTCTTC. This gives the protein CATSKLGGGGSYNEQFF.

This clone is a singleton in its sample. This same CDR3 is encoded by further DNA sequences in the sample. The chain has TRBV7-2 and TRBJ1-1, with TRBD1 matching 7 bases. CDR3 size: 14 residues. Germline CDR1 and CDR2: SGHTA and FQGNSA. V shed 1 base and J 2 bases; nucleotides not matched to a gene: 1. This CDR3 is CASSLGQGNTEAFF. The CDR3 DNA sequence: TGTGCCAGCAGCTTAGGACAGGGTAACACTGAAGCTTTCTTT. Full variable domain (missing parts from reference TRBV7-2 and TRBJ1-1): GAGVSQSPSNKVTEKGKDVELRCDPISGHTALYWYRQSLGQGLEFLIYFQGNSAPDKSGLPSDRFSAERTGGSVSTLTIQRTQQEDSAVYLCASSLGQGNTEAFFGQGTRLTVV.

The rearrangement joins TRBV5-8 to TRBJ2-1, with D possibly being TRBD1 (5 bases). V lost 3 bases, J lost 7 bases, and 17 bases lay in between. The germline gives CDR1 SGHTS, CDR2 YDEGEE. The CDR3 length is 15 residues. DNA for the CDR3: TGTGCCAGCAGCTCGGACACCAAATTTGGGAATGAGCAGTTCTTC. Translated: CASSSDTKFGNEQFF. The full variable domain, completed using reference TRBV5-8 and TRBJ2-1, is EAGVTQSPTHLIKTRGQQATLRCSPISGHTSVYWYQQALGLGLQFLLWYDEGEERNRGNFPPRFSGRQFPNYSSELNVNALELEDSALYLCASSSDTKFGNEQFFGPGTRLTVL.

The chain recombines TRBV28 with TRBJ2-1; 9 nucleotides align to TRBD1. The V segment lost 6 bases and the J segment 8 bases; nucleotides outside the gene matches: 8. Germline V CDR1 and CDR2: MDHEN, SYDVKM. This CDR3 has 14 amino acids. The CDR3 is CASSPGQGLYEQFF. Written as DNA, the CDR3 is TGTGCCAGCAGCCCTGGACAGGGGTTATATGAGCAGTTCTTC.

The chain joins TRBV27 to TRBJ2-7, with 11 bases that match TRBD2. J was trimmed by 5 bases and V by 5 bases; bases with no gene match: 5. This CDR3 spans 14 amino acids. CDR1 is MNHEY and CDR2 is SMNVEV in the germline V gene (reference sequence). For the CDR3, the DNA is TGTGCCAGCAGTGGTAGCGGGAGGGTACACGAGCAGTACTTC. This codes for CASSGSGRVHEQYF.

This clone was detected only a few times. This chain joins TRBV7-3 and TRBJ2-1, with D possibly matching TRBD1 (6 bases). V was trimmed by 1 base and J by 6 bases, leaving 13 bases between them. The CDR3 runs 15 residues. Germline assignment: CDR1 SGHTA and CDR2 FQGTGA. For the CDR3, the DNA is TGTGCCAGCAGCTTAATCGCCGGGACACGCAATGAGCAGTTCTTC. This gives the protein CASSLIAGTRNEQFF.

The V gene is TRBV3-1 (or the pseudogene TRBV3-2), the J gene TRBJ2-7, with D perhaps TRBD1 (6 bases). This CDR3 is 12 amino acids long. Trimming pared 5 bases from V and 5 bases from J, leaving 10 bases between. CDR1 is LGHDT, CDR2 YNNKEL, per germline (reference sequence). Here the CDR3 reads CASSTTGNEQYF. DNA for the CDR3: TGTGCCAGCAGCACCACAGGGAACGAGCAGTACTTC.

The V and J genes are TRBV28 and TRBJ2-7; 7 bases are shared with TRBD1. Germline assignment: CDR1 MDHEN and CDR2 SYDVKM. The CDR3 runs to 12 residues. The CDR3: CGTGQILYEQYF. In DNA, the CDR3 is TGTGGGACGGGACAGATACTCTACGAGCAGTACTTC.

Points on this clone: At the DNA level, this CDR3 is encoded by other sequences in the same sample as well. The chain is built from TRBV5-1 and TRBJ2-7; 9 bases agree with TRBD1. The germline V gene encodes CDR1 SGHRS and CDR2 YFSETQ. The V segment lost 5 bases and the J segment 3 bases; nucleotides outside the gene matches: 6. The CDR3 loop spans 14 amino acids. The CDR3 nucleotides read TGCGCCAGCAGAACACAGGGGGCAAGCTACGAGCAGTACTTC. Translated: CASRTQGASYEQYF.